What follows is one T cell receptor beta chain and its context. Its antigen is undetermined. The data originate from a study of identifying expanded T cells in peripheral blood. Study conclusions and caveats: Clone count variance between roughly 2-week samples rose with total template count. About 1.3 clones differed between technical replicates, versus around 15 and 18 over time.

The CDR3 totals 16 residues. The germline gives CDR1 MNHEY, CDR2 SVGAGI. The ends were cut back, 2 bases at V and 1 base at J, with 9 bases in the middle. The data were produced by immunoSEQ multiplex PCR, yet TCRdb's version contains in-frame clones alone and is incomplete. The sample records about 85,000 clones, 75% to 90% being singletons. No infections or other immune events were documented during collection. This clonotype was sampled from a person aged 18 to 70 in good health. The sample was blood. The chain recombines TRBV6-5 with TRBJ2-6; D call uncertain. The CDR3 protein is CASSYIGTSGANVLTF. As DNA, the CDR3 is TGTGCCAGCAGTTACATCGGTACTTCTGGGGCCAACGTCCTGACTTTC.